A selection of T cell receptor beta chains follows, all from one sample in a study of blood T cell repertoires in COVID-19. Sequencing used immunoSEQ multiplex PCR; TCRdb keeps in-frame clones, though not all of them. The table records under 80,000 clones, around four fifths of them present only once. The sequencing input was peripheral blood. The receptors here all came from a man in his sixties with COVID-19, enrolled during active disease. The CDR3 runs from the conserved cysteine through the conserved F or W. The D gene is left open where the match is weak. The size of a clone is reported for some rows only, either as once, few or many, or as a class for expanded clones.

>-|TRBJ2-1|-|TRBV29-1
CSARTIFTEQFF
TGCAGCGCCCGGACTATTTTTACTGAGCAGTTCTTC
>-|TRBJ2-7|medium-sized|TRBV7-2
CASSLEFTAVYEQYF
TGTGCCAGCAGCTTAGAATTTACGGCGGTCTACGAGCAGTACTTC
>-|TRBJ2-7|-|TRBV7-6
CASSLEQGKGEQYF
TGTGCCAGCAGCTTAGAACAGGGTAAGGGCGAGCAGTACTTC
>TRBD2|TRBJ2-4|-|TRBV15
CATSIRAGVAKNIQYF
TGTGCCACCAGCATAAGAGCGGGAGTCGCCAAAAACATTCAGTACTTC
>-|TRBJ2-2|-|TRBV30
CAWSKPGGTGELFF
TGTGCCTGGAGTAAACCGGGTGGCACCGGGGAGCTGTTTTTT
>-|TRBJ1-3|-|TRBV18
CASSPPTGNSGNTIYF
TGTGCCAGCTCACCACCTACAGGAAACTCTGGAAACACCATATATTTT
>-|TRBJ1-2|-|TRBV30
CALVQGVGYTF
TGTGCCTTAGTACAGGGTGTTGGCTACACCTTC
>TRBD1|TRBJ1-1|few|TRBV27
CASRRTGENTEAFF
TGTGCCAGCAGACGGACAGGAGAAAACACTGAAGCTTTCTTT
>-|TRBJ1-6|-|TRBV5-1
CASSLAGGNYSPLHF
TGCGCCAGCAGCTTGGCCGGCGGGAATTATTCACCCCTCCACTTT
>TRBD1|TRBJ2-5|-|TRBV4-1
CASSQEGTGQETQYF
TGCGCCAGCAGCCAAGAGGGGACAGGGCAGGAGACCCAGTACTTC
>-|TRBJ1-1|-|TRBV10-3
CAISESSGIQLEAFF
TGTGCCATCAGTGAGAGTTCGGGGATTCAACTCGAAGCTTTCTTT
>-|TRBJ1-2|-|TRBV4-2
CASSQDGTANYGYTF
TGTGCCAGCAGCCAAGATGGCACAGCTAACTATGGCTACACCTTC
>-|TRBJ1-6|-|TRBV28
CASSGGQKNSPLHF
TGTGCCAGCAGTGGCGGACAGAAAAATTCACCCCTCCACTTT
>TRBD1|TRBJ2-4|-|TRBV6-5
CASRDTGGAKNIQYF
TGTGCCAGCAGAGATACAGGGGGGGCCAAAAACATTCAGTACTTC
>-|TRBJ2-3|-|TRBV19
CASSIDSGTDTQYF
TGTGCCAGTAGTATAGATTCAGGCACAGATACGCAGTATTTT
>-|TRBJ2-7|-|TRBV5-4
CASSLRSTNSYEQYF
TGTGCCAGCAGCTTGCGTTCGACTAACTCCTACGAGCAGTACTTC